This T cell receptor (beta chain) originates from a study of shared clonotypes between healthy human individuals. Under the authors' procedure: As immunoSEQ supplied junction-only sequences (without quality scores), filtering differed. This table comes from immunoSEQ multiplex PCR, and its TCRdb copy is limited to in-frame clones, with some not included. V and J calls and clone size are those listed in that table; D and trimming were worked out from the DNA. This sample has 2 million to 2.5 million clones; 85% to 95% occur once, and the top ten carry more than 0.1%. Trimming removed 2 bases at V and 2 bases at J, with 12 bases between. Germline assignment: CDR1 SEHNR and CDR2 FQNEAQ (reference sequence). The CDR3 runs 15 residues.

The chain carries TRBV7-9 and TRBJ1-1, with D unresolved. Sequencing was carried out using naive CD4+ T cells sorted from blood. Subset noted: CD45RA+ positively selected. The clonotype was recovered from a man aged 18-30 years in good health. The CDR3 sequence: CASSLRGVENTEAFF. The CDR3 bases are TGTGCCAGCAGCTTACGTGGAGTTGAAAACACTGAAGCTTTCTTT.